The subject of this entry is one TCR beta chain. This entry is derived from a study of blood T cell repertoires in COVID-19. Overall study context: The samples span acute and convalescent COVID-19 from the United States, Italy and Spain.

This CDR3 has 13 amino acids. Germline V gene data show CDR1 as DFQATT and CDR2 as SNEGSKA (reference sequence). Trimming at V came to 3 bases and at J to 4 bases, leaving 3 bases not matched to a gene. Authors' methods: Reference gene primer amplification gave nucleated cell count estimates. Sequencing used immunoSEQ multiplex PCR; TCRdb keeps in-frame clones, though not all of them. V, J and clone size derive from that table, while D and trimming were established from the DNA sequence. The sample carries about 200,000 clones, 85% to 90% recorded once. This TCR derives from a man aged 18 to 30 with active or convalescent COVID-19. This rearrangement joins TRBV20-1 to TRBJ1-5; 7 bases agree with TRBD1. The source material was peripheral blood. The CDR3, as DNA: TGCAGTGCTAGTAGACAGGGAAATCAGCCCCAGCATTTT. It translates to CSASRQGNQPQHF.